These T cell receptor beta chains were read from a single sample in a study of Graves' ophthalmopathy and Graves' hyperthyroidism. TCRdb called the multiplex PCR reads again in MiXCR, with one record for every CDR3 protein. Of a few hundred thousand distinct CDR3 sequences listed, about 16% were seen once; the top ten hold roughly 7%. Specimen: peripheral blood. The receptors were sampled from a woman aged 18-29 years with stable Graves' hyperthyroidism. Each CDR3 is given with its conserved first and last residue. The D gene is left open where the match is weak. Size is stated for part of the rows, as once, few or many counts, or as a class when the clone is expanded.

size	J	V	D	CDR3	DNA
many	TRBJ1-2	TRBV10-3	NA	CAISDFLGKGYTF	TGTGCCATCAGTGATTTTCTAGGGAAGGGCTACACCTTC
many	TRBJ1-1	TRBV12-3/TRBV12-4	NA	CASRLTANTEAFF	TGTGCCAGCAGGCTAACAGCGAACACTGAAGCTTTCTTT
many	TRBJ1-5	TRBV14	NA	CASSQDGETANQPQHF	TGTGCCAGCAGCCAAGATGGTGAGACGGCCAATCAGCCCCAGCATTTT
many	TRBJ2-2	TRBV12-3/TRBV12-4	TRBD2	CASSNPLASNTGELFF	TGTGCCAGCAGTAACCCACTAGCGTCAAACACCGGGGAGCTGTTTTTT
many	TRBJ1-6	TRBV4-1	TRBD1	CASSQEIRDSLSPLHF	TGCGCCAGCAGCCAAGAAATCCGGGACAGTCTTTCACCCCTCCACTTT
many	TRBJ2-7	TRBV9	TRBD2	CASSVASSGYEQYF	TGTGCCAGCAGCGTAGCTTCTAGCGGCTACGAGCAGTACTTC
many	TRBJ1-1	TRBV11-2	NA	CASSSIHSAALTEAFF	TGTGCCAGCAGCTCCATCCACAGTGCTGCCCTCACTGAAGCTTTCTTT
many	TRBJ2-2	TRBV24-1	TRBD2	CATSGLAGNTGELFF	TGTGCCACCAGTGGACTAGCGGGGAACACCGGGGAGCTGTTTTTT
many	TRBJ1-5	TRBV20-1	TRBD1	CSARTGPNQPQHF	TGCAGTGCTAGGACAGGGCCGAATCAGCCCCAGCATTTT
many	TRBJ1-2	TRBV6-1	NA	CASSEAGTGRGYTF	TGTGCCAGCAGTGAAGCAGGCACAGGTCGGGGCTACACCTTC
many	TRBJ1-1	TRBV20-1	NA	CSVSQGGDTEAFF	TGCAGTGTGTCTCAGGGAGGGGACACTGAAGCTTTCTTT
many	TRBJ1-2	TRBV6-5	NA	CASSYLRESYGYTF	TGTGCCAGCAGTTACCTCAGAGAAAGCTATGGCTACACCTTC
many	TRBJ1-5	TRBV15	TRBD1	CATSSRSGGFQPQHF	TGTGCCACCAGCTCCCGATCAGGGGGCTTTCAGCCCCAGCATTTT
many	TRBJ2-7	TRBV4-1	NA	CASSLVHREVFSSYEQYF	TGCGCCAGCAGCCTCGTGCACAGGGAGGTATTCTCCTCCTACGAGCAGTACTTC
many	TRBJ1-2	TRBV15	NA	CATSRDEAGPRNYGYTF	TGTGCCACCAGCAGAGATGAGGCAGGGCCGAGGAACTATGGCTACACCTTC
NA	TRBJ1-5	TRBV12-3/TRBV12-4	NA	CSSSLEGKQPQHF	TGTTCCAGCAGTTTAGAGGGTAAGCAGCCCCAGCATTTT
many	TRBJ1-2	TRBV11-2	NA	CASSYLQGPLKYGYTF	TGTGCCAGCAGCTACTTACAGGGCCCGCTAAAGTATGGCTACACCTTC
many	TRBJ2-5	TRBV6-1	NA	CASRRRTWVGETQYF	TGTGCCAGCAGGCGCCGGACATGGGTGGGGGAGACCCAGTACTTC
many	TRBJ1-1	TRBV11-2	NA	CASAERGDTEAFF	TGTGCCAGCGCCGAAAGGGGCGACACTGAAGCTTTCTTT
few	TRBJ1-6	TRBV6-1	TRBD1	CASRPPGQLDSPLHF	TGTGCCAGCAGACCCCCGGGACAGTTGGATTCACCCCTCCACTTT
few	TRBJ2-7	TRBV19	TRBD1	CASSSTGGPYEQYF	TGTGCCAGTAGTTCGACAGGGGGTCCCTACGAGCAGTACTTC
many	TRBJ1-2	TRBV6-1	NA	CAGQQGGYGYTF	TGTGCCGGCCAACAGGGAGGATATGGCTACACCTTC
NA	TRBJ1-3	TRBV5-1	NA	CASSLPTDSGNTIYF	TGCGCCAGCAGCCTCCCGACGGACTCTGGAAACACCATATATTTT
many	TRBJ1-1	TRBV29-1	NA	CSVEDRGAEAFF	TGCAGCGTTGAAGACAGGGGTGCTGAAGCTTTCTTT
few	TRBJ1-1	TRBV5-1	NA	CASSAVRVDTEAFF	TGCGCCAGCAGCGCCGTCAGGGTGGACACTGAAGCTTTCTTT
many	TRBJ1-5	TRBV6-1	TRBD1	CASSAQGAPGNQPQHF	TGTGCCAGCAGTGCCCAGGGGGCGCCTGGCAATCAGCCCCAGCATTTT
many	TRBJ2-7	TRBV11-3	TRBD2	CASSLDLRSGGEQYF	TGTGCCAGCAGCTTAGATCTAAGAAGCGGGGGCGAGCAGTACTTC
NA	TRBJ1-6	TRBV2	NA	CASKREGSGSPLHF	TGTGCCAGCAAACGTGAGGGGAGTGGATCACCCCTCCACTTT
many	TRBJ1-1	TRBV7-3	NA	CASSLKDPFDTFPGPNTEAFF	TGTGCCAGCAGCTTAAAGGACCCTTTTGACACTTTCCCGGGGCCGAACACTGAAGCTTTCTTT
many	TRBJ1-2	TRBV6-5	TRBD1	CASSSGTGHLYGYTF	TGTGCCAGCAGCTCCGGGACAGGCCATCTCTATGGCTACACCTTC
many	TRBJ1-1	TRBV2	NA	CASRGMRGNTEAFF	TGTGCCAGCAGGGGGATGCGAGGGAACACTGAAGCTTTCTTT
many	TRBJ1-1	TRBV4-1	TRBD1	CASSNRGGTLNTEAFF	TGCGCCAGCAGCAACCGAGGGGGCACTTTGAACACTGAAGCTTTCTTT
NA	TRBJ2-5	TRBV11-3	NA	CASSPTSIAAQETQYF	TGTGCCAGCAGCCCGACAAGCATAGCGGCCCAAGAGACCCAGTACTTC
once	TRBJ1-6	TRBV12-3/TRBV12-4	NA	CASSLLMGGAGSPLHF	TGTGCCAGCAGTCTCTTGATGGGGGGGGCTGGTTCACCCCTCCACTTT
many	TRBJ2-5	TRBV6-5	NA	CASSYSHSGRGQETQYF	TGTGCCAGCAGTTACTCGCATTCGGGACGAGGACAAGAGACCCAGTACTTC
NA	TRBJ2-6	TRBV29-1	NA	CSVSATPGANVLTF	TGCAGCGTATCGGCCACCCCTGGGGCCAACGTCCTGACTTTC
few	TRBJ2-6	TRBV29-1	NA	CSARSGANVLTF	TGCAGCGCACGCTCTGGGGCCAACGTCCTGACTTTC
few	TRBJ2-2	TRBV5-5	NA	CASTLGGGTGELFF	TGTGCCAGCACCCTGGGGGGTGGCACCGGGGAGCTGTTTTTT
many	TRBJ2-7	TRBV10-1	TRBD1	CASSGIQGATPYEQYF	TGCGCCAGCAGTGGTATCCAGGGGGCAACTCCCTACGAGCAGTACTTC
many	TRBJ1-1	TRBV6-1	TRBD1	CASSGGTGWGDTEAFF	TGTGCCAGCAGTGGAGGGACAGGCTGGGGGGACACTGAAGCTTTCTTT
many	TRBJ2-7	TRBV5-1	TRBD1	CASSPGTALNSGYEQYF	TGCGCCAGCAGCCCCGGGACAGCTCTAAACAGCGGCTACGAGCAGTACTTC
many	TRBJ2-5	TRBV10-3	TRBD1	CATMPGQGEETQYF	TGTGCCACCATGCCAGGCCAGGGGGAAGAGACCCAGTACTTC
many	TRBJ1-6	TRBV27	NA	CASTHRPGGFSPLHF	TGTGCCAGCACCCATCGACCTGGGGGTTTTTCACCCCTCCACTTT
many	TRBJ2-5	TRBV7-9	NA	CASRSTRIAQETQYF	TGTGCCAGCAGATCGACTAGGATCGCACAAGAGACCCAGTACTTC
NA	TRBJ1-5	TRBV18	TRBD1	CASSPGQGEHQPQHF	TGTGCCAGCTCACCAGGACAGGGGGAGCATCAGCCCCAGCATTTT
many	TRBJ1-2	TRBV27	NA	CASSWDIRYGYTF	TGTGCCAGCTCCTGGGACATTCGCTATGGCTATACCTTC
many	TRBJ1-1	TRBV12-3/TRBV12-4	NA	CASSLTDLRVGTEAFF	TGTGCCAGCAGCCTCACGGATCTCAGAGTGGGAACTGAAGCTTTCTTT
few	TRBJ1-1	TRBV2	NA	CASSLSQNTEACF	TGTGCCAGCAGTCTCTCCCAGAACACTGAAGCTTGCTTT
many	TRBJ1-1	TRBV5-1	TRBD1	CASSYQGVQSEAFF	TGCGCCAGCAGTTATCAGGGGGTTCAGTCTGAAGCTTTCTTT
many	TRBJ1-6	TRBV20-1	NA	CSASGRNNSPLHF	TGCAGTGCTAGTGGCCGGAATAATTCACCCCTCCACTTT
NA	TRBJ1-1	TRBV2	TRBD1	CASRAATGTNTEAFF	TGTGCCAGCAGGGCCGCGACAGGGACCAACACTGAAGCTTTCTTT
many	TRBJ1-6	TRBV6-5	TRBD1	CASSFGQGISSYNSPLHF	TGTGCCAGCAGTTTCGGACAGGGGATTAGCTCCTATAATTCACCCCTCCACTTT
many	TRBJ1-1	TRBV19	NA	CAILGEANTEAFF	TGTGCCATCCTGGGGGAGGCGAACACTGAAGCTTTCTTT
many	TRBJ1-1	TRBV7-9	TRBD1	CASSFYRGETEAFF	TGTGCCAGCAGCTTCTACAGGGGGGAGACTGAAGCTTTCTTT